This T cell receptor beta chain is from a study of cytomegalovirus exposure and HLA in healthy donors. Overall study results and limits: As a later analysis showed, several of the most significant clusters appeared to be linked to common viral pathogens. Presence/absence analysis assumed near-uniform sequencing depth across donors. The authors reported that TCR beta sequences could predict HLA-A and HLA-B alleles. These predictions were accurate for most subjects in the first cohort.

With 8 bases clipped from V and 1 base from J, the junction kept 2 bases outside the gene matches. The CDR3 spans 13 residues. Germline V gene lookup returns CDR1 MNHNS and CDR2 SASEGT. Note on this clone: Antigen unknown.

Researchers ran the PCR with 60 Vbeta and 13 Jbeta primers. Clones were sequenced by immunoSEQ multiplex PCR, and TCRdb holds only the in-frame ones, with some missing. The sample carries approximately 100,000 clones, about 68% recorded once. V is TRBV6-1 and J is TRBJ2-3, with 8 nucleotides matching TRBD2. The clonotype was recovered from a man aged 30 to 45 in good health and CMV-seropositive. The sample taken for sequencing was PBMCs. The CDR3 region is CASQAGGTDTQYF. The DNA of the CDR3 is TGTGCCAGCCAAGCGGGGGGCACAGATACGCAGTATTTT.